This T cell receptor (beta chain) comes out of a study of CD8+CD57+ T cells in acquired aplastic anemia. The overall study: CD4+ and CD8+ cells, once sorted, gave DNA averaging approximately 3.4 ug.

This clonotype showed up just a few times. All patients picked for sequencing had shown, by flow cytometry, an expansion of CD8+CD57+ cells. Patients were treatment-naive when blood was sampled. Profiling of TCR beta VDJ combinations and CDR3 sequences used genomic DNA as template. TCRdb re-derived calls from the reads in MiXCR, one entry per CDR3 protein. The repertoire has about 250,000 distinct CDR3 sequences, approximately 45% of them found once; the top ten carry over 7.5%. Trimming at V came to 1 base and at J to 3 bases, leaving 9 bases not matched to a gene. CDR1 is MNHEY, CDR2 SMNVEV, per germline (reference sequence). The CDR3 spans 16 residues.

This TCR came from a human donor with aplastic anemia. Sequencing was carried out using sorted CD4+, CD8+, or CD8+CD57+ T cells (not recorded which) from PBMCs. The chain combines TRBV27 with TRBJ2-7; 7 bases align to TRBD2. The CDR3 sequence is CASSLLPLAGFYEQYF. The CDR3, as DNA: TGTGCCAGCAGTTTATTGCCCTTAGCGGGTTTCTACGAGCAGTACTTC.